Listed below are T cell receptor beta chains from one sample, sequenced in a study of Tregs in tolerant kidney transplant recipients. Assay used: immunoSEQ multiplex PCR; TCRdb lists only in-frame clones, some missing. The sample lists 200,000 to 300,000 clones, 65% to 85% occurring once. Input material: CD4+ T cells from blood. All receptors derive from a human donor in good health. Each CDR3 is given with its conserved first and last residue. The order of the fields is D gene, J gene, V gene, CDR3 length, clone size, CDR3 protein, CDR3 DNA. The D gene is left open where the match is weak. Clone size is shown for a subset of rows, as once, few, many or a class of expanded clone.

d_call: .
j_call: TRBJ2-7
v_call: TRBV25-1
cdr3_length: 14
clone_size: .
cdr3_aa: CASSAPGTLYEQYF
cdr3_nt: TGTGCCAGCAGTGCCCCGGGAACCCTCTACGAGCAGTACTTC

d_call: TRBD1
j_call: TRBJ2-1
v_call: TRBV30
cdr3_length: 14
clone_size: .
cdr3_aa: CAIWTGGITNEQFF
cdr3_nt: TGTGCGATTTGGACAGGGGGCATTACCAATGAGCAGTTCTTC

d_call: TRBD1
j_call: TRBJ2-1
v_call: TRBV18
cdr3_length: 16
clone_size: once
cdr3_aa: CASSPPGQGSLGQQFF
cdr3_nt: TGTGCCAGCTCACCACCGGGACAGGGCTCTTTAGGGCAGCAGTTCTTC

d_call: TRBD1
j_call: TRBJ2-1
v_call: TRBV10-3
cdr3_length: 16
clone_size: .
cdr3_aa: CAISNRDRGNSNEQFF
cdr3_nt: TGTGCCATCAGTAACCGGGACAGGGGGAACTCCAATGAGCAGTTCTTC

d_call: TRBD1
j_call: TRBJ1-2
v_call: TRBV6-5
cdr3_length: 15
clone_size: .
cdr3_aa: CASTQLTGTGVGYTF
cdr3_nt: TGTGCCAGCACACAATTAACCGGGACAGGAGTTGGCTACACCTTC

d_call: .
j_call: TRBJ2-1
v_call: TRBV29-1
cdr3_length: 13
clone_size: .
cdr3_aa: CSVEQGGNVVQFF
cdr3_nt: TGCAGCGTTGAACAGGGTGGTAATGTGGTGCAGTTCTTC

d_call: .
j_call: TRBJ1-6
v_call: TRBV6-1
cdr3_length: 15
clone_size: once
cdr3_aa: CASSVGSGGNPPLHF
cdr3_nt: TGTGCCAGCAGTGTAGGTTCGGGGGGGAACCCACCCCTCCACTTT

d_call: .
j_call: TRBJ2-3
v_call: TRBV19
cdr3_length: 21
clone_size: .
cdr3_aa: CASSTRFAGRDALHPSDTQYF
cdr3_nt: TGTGCCAGTAGTACAAGGTTTGCTGGCAGGGATGCCCTACACCCGTCAGATACGCAGTATTTT

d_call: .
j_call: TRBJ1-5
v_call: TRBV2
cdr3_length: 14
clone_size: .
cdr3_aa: CASSLTGINQPQHF
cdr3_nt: TGTGCCAGCAGTCTAACAGGAATCAATCAGCCCCAGCATTTT

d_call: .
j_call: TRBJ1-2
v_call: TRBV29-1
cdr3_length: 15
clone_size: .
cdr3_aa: CSVENPAAEEYGYTF
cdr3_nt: TGCAGCGTTGAAAATCCCGCGGCGGAGGAATATGGCTACACCTTC

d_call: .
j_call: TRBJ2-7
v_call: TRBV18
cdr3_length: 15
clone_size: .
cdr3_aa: CASSPSTAQWSKQYF
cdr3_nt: TGTGCCAGCTCACCCTCAACCGCACAGTGGAGCAAGCAGTACTTC

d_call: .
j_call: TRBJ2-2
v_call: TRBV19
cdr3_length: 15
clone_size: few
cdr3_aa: CASSDSFLTTGELFF
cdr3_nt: TGTGCCAGTAGTGACTCCTTCCTAACCACCGGGGAGCTGTTTTTT

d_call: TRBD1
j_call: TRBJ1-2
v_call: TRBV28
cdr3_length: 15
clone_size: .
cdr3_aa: CASSLSRGIGYGYTF
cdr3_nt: TGTGCCAGCAGTCTTTCCAGGGGGATAGGCTATGGCTACACCTTC

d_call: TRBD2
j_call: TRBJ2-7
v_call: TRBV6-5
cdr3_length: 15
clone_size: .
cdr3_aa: CASSALAGGSYEQYF
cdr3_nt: TGTGCCAGCAGTGCACTAGCGGGGGGTTCCTACGAGCAGTACTTC

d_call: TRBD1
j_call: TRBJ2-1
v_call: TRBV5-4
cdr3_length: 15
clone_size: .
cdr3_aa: CASSIDRDANNEQFF
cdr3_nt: TGTGCCAGCAGCATCGACAGGGACGCGAACAATGAGCAGTTCTTC

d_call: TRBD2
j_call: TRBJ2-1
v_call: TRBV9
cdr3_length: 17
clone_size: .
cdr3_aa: CASSVSLAGAGDNEQFF
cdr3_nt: TGTGCCAGCAGCGTATCCCTAGCGGGGGCGGGTGATAATGAGCAGTTCTTC

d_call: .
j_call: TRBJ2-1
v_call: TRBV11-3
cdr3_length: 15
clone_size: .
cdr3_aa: CASSLGGQVYNEQFF
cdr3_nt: TGTGCCAGCAGCTTGGGGGGCCAGGTCTACAATGAGCAGTTCTTC

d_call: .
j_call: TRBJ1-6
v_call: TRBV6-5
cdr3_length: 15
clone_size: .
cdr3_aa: CASSYEGPVNSPLHF
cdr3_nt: TGTGCCAGCAGTTACGAGGGTCCGGTAAATTCACCCCTCCACTTT

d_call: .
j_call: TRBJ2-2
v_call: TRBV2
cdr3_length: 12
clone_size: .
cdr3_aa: CASGQYGGELFF
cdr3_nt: TGTGCCAGCGGGCAGTATGGCGGGGAGCTGTTTTTT

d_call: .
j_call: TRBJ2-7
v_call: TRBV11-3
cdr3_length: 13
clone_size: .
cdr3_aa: CASSVTRPAEQYF
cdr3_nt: TGTGCCAGCAGCGTGACCAGACCCGCCGAGCAGTACTTC

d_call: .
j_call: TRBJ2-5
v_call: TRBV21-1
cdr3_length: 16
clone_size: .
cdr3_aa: CASSKVGDRVEETQYF
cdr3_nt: TGTGCCAGCAGCAAAGTGGGGGACAGGGTGGAAGAGACCCAGTACTTC

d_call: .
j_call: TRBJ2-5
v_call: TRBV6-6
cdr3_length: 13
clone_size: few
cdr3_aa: CASSYSKQETQYF
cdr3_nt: TGTGCCAGCAGTTACTCAAAGCAAGAGACCCAGTACTTC

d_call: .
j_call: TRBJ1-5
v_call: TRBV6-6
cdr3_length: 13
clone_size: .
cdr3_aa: CASSDSGDQPQHF
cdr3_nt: TGTGCCAGCAGTGATTCAGGGGATCAGCCCCAGCATTTT

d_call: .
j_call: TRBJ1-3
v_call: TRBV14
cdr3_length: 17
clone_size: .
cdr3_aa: CASSPRGVLSPGNTIYF
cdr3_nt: TGTGCCAGCAGCCCTAGAGGGGTCCTTTCCCCTGGAAACACCATATATTTT

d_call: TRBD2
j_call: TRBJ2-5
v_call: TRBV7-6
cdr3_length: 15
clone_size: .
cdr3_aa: CASSPTSGRAREQYF
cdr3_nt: TGTGCCAGCAGCCCGACTAGCGGGAGGGCCAGGGAGCAGTACTTC

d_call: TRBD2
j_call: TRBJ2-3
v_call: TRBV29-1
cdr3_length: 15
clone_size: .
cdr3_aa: CSVVLAGLGTDTQYF
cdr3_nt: TGCAGCGTCGTACTAGCGGGGTTAGGCACAGATACGCAGTATTTT

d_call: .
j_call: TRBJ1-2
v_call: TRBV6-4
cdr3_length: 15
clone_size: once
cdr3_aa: CASSDSSLLLGGYTF
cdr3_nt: TGTGCCAGCAGTGACTCGAGTCTACTCCTCGGTGGCTACACCTTC

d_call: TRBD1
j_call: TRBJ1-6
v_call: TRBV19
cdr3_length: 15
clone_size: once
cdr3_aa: CASRRQGLEYSPLHF
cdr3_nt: TGTGCCAGTAGACGACAGGGGCTGGAGTATTCACCCCTCCACTTT

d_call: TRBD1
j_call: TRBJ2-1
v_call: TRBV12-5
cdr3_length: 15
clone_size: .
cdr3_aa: CASGSGQGEYNEQFF
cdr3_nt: TGTGCTAGTGGTTCCGGACAGGGCGAGTACAATGAGCAGTTCTTC

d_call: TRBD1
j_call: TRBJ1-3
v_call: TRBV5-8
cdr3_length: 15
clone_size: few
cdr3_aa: CASSSGTGGGNTIYF
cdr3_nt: TGTGCCAGCAGCTCCGGGACAGGGGGCGGAAACACCATATATTTT